This entry features one T cell receptor beta chain sequence. Trimming at V came to 7 bases and at J to 0 bases, leaving 8 bases not matched to a gene. Germline V CDR1 and CDR2: LNHDA, SQIVND (reference sequence). CDR3 length: 15 amino acids. This sample stems from a study of blood T cell repertoires in COVID-19. Study-level background: T cells, B-cell-depleted T cells, or PBMCs provided the cDNA or gDNA that served as material.

TCRdb keeps only in-frame clones here, not all; method: immunoSEQ multiplex PCR. The sample has approximately 170,000 clones; around 87% are singletons. The source material was peripheral blood. The receptor was derived from a woman of 80 years or more with COVID-19, enrolled during active disease. The chain employs TRBV19 and TRBJ1-2, with TRBD1 matching 7 bases. CDR3 nucleotides: TGTGCCAGTACACCTCGGGGACAGACTAACTATGGCTACACCTTC. Translating it yields CASTPRGQTNYGYTF.